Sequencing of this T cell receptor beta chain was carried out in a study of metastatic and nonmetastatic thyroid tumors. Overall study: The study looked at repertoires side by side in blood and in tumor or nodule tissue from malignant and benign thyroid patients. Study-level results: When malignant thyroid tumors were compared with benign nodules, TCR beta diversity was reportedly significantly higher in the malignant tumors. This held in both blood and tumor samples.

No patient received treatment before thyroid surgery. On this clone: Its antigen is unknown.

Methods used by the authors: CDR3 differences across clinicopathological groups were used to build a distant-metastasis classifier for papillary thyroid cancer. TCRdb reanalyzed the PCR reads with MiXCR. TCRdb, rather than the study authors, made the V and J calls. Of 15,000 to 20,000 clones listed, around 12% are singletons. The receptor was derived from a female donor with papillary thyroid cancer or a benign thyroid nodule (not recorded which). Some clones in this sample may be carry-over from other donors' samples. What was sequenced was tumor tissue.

The chain's CDR3 is CASSQEVFRSNQPQHF. For the CDR3, the DNA is TGTGCCAGCAGCCAAGAAGTTTTCCGTAGCAATCAGCCCCAGCATTTT. This rearrangement joins TRBV4-2 to TRBJ1-5; D is unclear. The CDR3 sequence is 16 residues long. V was clipped by 0 bases and J by 0 bases, with 9 bases between them. Germline V gene sequence: CDR1 LGHNA, CDR2 YNFKEQ.